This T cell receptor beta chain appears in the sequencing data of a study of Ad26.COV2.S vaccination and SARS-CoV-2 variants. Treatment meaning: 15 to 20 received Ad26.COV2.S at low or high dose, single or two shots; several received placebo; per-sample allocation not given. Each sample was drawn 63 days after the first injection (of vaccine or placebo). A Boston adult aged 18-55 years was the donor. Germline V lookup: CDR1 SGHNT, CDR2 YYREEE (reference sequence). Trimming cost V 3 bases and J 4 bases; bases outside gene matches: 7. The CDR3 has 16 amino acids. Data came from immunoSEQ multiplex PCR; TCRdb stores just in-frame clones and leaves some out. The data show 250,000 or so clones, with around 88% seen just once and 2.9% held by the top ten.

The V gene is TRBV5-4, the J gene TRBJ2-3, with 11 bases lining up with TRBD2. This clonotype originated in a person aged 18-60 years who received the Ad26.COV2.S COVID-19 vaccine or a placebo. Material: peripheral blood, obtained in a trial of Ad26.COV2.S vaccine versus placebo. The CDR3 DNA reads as TGTGCCAGCAGCTCACTAGCGGGAGTTGATCCAGATACGCAGTATTTT. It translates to CASSSLAGVDPDTQYF.